One sample yielded the 13 T cell receptor beta chains listed below, sequenced in a study of graft-versus-host responses after intestinal transplantation. These receptors have no known antigen. TCRdb's copy holds only in-frame clones and misses some; the assay was immunoSEQ multiplex PCR. The sample has fewer than 110,000 clones; approximately 86% are singletons. The sequenced sample was unstimulated CD4+ T cells sorted from spleen or lymph node cells, obtained before transplant. All receptors come from a human donor who was the organ donor for an intestinal transplant.

The genes are TRBV5-6 and TRBJ1-1; D ambiguous. This CDR3 spans 14 amino acids. Between the trimmed V and J ends, which lost 0 bases and 5 bases, there was a span of 11 bases. Germline V gives CDR1 SGHDT, CDR2 YYEEEE. The CDR3 region is CASSLVVGRTEAFF. In DNA, the CDR3 is TGTGCCAGCAGCTTGGTTGTCGGTCGAACTGAAGCTTTCTTT.

The gene calls are TRBV7-9 and TRBJ1-1, with a possible D match to TRBD1 (6 bases). V was shortened by 5 bases and J by 1 base, with 23 bases between the two germline ends. CDR3 length: 18 amino acids. CDR1 and CDR2 (germline): SEHNR, FQNEAQ (reference sequence). The chain's CDR3 is CASSPQRVWGAPNTEAFF. DNA for the CDR3: TGTGCCAGCAGCCCACAGAGGGTATGGGGGGCTCCGAACACTGAAGCTTTCTTT.

The chain joins TRBV11-2 to TRBJ2-7; TRBD1 aligns across 7 bases. V shed 1 base and J 3 bases; nucleotides not matched to a gene: 9. CDR1 is SGHAT, CDR2 FQNNGV, per germline. The CDR3 has 16 residues. The CDR3 loop reads CASSLGAGTAHYEQYF. The CDR3 DNA sequence: TGTGCCAGCAGCTTAGGGGCCGGGACAGCTCACTACGAGCAGTACTTC.

This chain connects TRBV19 to TRBJ1-6; tentatively, D is TRBD1 (5 bases). The germline V gene has CDR1 LNHDA and CDR2 SQIVND (reference sequence). The CDR3 has 14 amino acids. Trimming shortened V by 8 bases and J by 0 bases, and 8 bases separated the two germline ends. CDR3 bases: TGTGCCAGTCGAGACAGCTCCTATAATTCACCCCTCCACTTT. It codes for CASRDSSYNSPLHF.

J is TRBJ2-5 and V is TRBV2; 10 bases map to TRBD1. The CDR3 sequence is 15 residues long. The V and J ends lost 8 bases and 5 bases, in that order; junction bases with no gene match: 11. Germline values: CDR1 SNHLY, CDR2 FYNNEI. The CDR3 nucleotides are TGTGCCAGCTGGAAGACAGGGGGCCTGCGGGAGACCCAGTACTTC. It is translated as CASWKTGGLRETQYF.

The rearrangement joins TRBV4-1 to TRBJ1-2; TRBD1 matches at 9 bases. J gave up 4 bases and V 5 bases, and 8 bases lay outside the gene matches. The CDR3 runs to 15 residues. Germline V CDR1 and CDR2: MGHRA, YSYEKL. The CDR3 is CASSSPTGGIYGYTF. The CDR3 DNA reads as TGCGCCAGCAGCTCCCCCACAGGGGGCATCTATGGCTACACCTTC.

The rearrangement joins TRBV7-9 to TRBJ1-2; D not certain. The CDR3 has 13 residues. Trimming left V 3 bases short and J 14 bases short, with 19 bases between. Looked up from germline, CDR1 is SEHNR and CDR2 is FQNEAQ (reference sequence). CDR3 in amino acids: CASSFLSETRRTF. For the CDR3, the DNA is TGTGCCAGCAGCTTTTTATCGGAGACTCGGCGGACCTTC.

The chain is built from TRBV5-1 and TRBJ2-5, with a possible D match to TRBD2 (6 bases). The CDR3 contains 15 residues. The V end was cut by 0 bases, the J end by 1 base, with 10 bases between. Germline lookup yields CDR1 SGHRS and CDR2 YFSETQ. The CDR3 nucleotides are TGCGCCAGCAGCTTGGTTCGGGGAGGCCAAGAGACCCAGTACTTC. Amino acids: CASSLVRGGQETQYF.

CDR3 sequence (DNA): TGTGCCAGCAGTTCCGACAGTTTCTATGGCTACACCTTC. This encodes CASSSDSFYGYTF. The chain couples TRBV6-6 to TRBJ1-2; D possibly corresponds to TRBD1 (5 bases). The germline V gene encodes CDR1 MNHNY and CDR2 SVGAGI (reference sequence). The CDR3 totals 13 residues. V was trimmed by 4 bases and J by 4 bases, leaving 10 bases between them.

CDR3 in amino acids: CASSGGRGLTEAFF. CDR3 DNA sequence: TGTGCCAGCAGTGGGGGCAGGGGACTCACTGAAGCTTTCTTT. The chain employs TRBV2 and TRBJ1-1; TRBD1 is a possible D gene (6 bases). Germline V lookup: CDR1 SNHLY, CDR2 FYNNEI. The CDR3 consists of 14 residues. V dropped 4 bases and J dropped 4 bases, with 13 bases sitting between them.

V gene TRBV7-2 combines with J gene TRBJ2-3; D is undetermined. Germline V gene lookup returns CDR1 SGHTA and CDR2 FQGNSA. V was pared by 1 base and J by 3 bases, with 8 bases between. The CDR3 is made up of 14 amino acids. CDR3 in amino acids: CASSLDYYTDTQYF. The CDR3 DNA follows: TGTGCCAGCAGCTTAGACTATTATACAGATACGCAGTATTTT. The full variable domain, in which reference TRBV7-2 and TRBJ2-3 provide the parts outside the CDR3, is GAGVSQSPSNKVTEKGKDVELRCDPISGHTALYWYRQSLGQGLEFLIYFQGNSAPDKSGLPSDRFSAERTGGSVSTLTIQRTQQEDSAVYLCASSLDYYTDTQYFGPGTRLTVL.

This sequence joins TRBV7-9 and TRBJ2-7, with TRBD1 matching 8 bases. V lost 4 bases to trimming and J lost 2 bases; unmatched junction nucleotides: 7. CDR3 length equals 15 residues. CDR1 is SEHNR and CDR2 is FQNEAQ in the germline V gene (reference sequence). CDR3 nucleotide sequence: TGTGCCAGCAGCTACCGGGACAGGTACCCCTACGAGCAGTACTTC. This gives the protein CASSYRDRYPYEQYF.

The chain is built from TRBV7-2 and TRBJ2-7; D gene ambiguous. Germline CDR1 reads SGHTA; CDR2 reads FQGNSA. The CDR3 runs 14 residues. V was cut by 6 bases and J by 0 bases, with 12 bases left in between. The CDR3 bases are TGTGCCAGCAGGGAATGGACCTCCTCCTACGAGCAGTACTTC. This translates into CASREWTSSYEQYF.